The sequence of this TCR beta chain was determined in a study of cytomegalovirus exposure and HLA in healthy donors (dated by TCRdb to the late 2010s). About the study as a whole: In an earlier analysis of approximately 500 of the donors, 276 Gb of sequence data and 90 million to 130 million unique TCR beta sequences from some 170 million T cells were reported. Around 330 gigabases of sequencing data and around 80 million unique TCR sequences made up an early release that covered 640 HLA-typed donors. Of the roughly 410 genotyped donors, 65% to 90% were placed in the genetic ancestry cluster associated with self-reported Caucasian donors. The study aimed to test whether cataloging public T cell receptors could reveal signatures of past pathogen exposure. The study profiled the T cell repertoires of hundreds of subjects by immunosequencing and related them to cytomegalovirus serostatus. A separate validation cohort of roughly 130 different subjects was used in addition to the roughly 700-subject first cohort. High-throughput TCR immunosequencing, statistical association of individual TCRs with disease status, and machine learning were combined to predict cytomegalovirus infection status. In a later analysis, previously published TCR beta repertoires from more than 500 donors were re-analyzed and high-resolution HLA genotyping was added so that TCR occurrence patterns could be studied. In the later analysis, no new phenotypic data were used to find candidate immune exposures; instead, reliance was placed on TCR beta sequences and their occurrence across donors. An earlier analysis of 587 of the donors used high-throughput TCR beta sequencing to judge whether each TCR beta V gene segment behaved as functional or pseudogenic. Donor age, sex, ethnicity and CMV serostatus were compiled alongside the repertoire data. A later genetic analysis used genome-wide SNP genotypes for about 65% of the roughly 670 donors, treating that subset as a discovery cohort. All discovery cohort repertoires had been generated using a single sequencing platform. HLA typing covered class I and class II loci at four-digit resolution. Typing coverage differed by locus: A, B, C, DRB1 and DQB1 were typed in roughly 620-630 donors, DQA1 in about 500, DPA1 in over 600, and DPB1 in about 450. Because of strong linkage in the cohort, five DR-DQ haplotypes were treated as single units for association and clustering. Among about 400 genotyped donors of the cohort, an average of approximately 240,000 unique TCR beta nucleotide sequences was sequenced per donor, of which about 18% were non-productive. The paper as a whole reports these results and caveats: A later genetic analysis reported fewer N-insertions in productive TCRs among donors in an Asian-associated ancestry cluster than the roughly 700-donor mean. Correlated functional status among segregating V segments might be attributable to linkage disequilibrium, but an unknown experimental factor could not be ruled out. In a later analysis, HLA-associated TCR beta chains showed more clonal expansion and lower generation probabilities than non-associated chains that were equally common. In an earlier analysis of approximately 590 of the donors, most TCR beta V segments were observed in productive rearrangements about 87% or about 30% of the time, broadly matching IMGT annotations. The earlier analysis of about 600 of the donors excluded some 16 rarely observed V segments, including chromosome 9 orphons, because counts were too low. A further reported finding was that TCR beta sequences accurately predicted the HLA-A and HLA-B alleles for most subjects in the first cohort. When HLA alleles, especially DR and DQ, strongly co-occurred, attributing TCR associations to individual alleles was difficult. Presence/absence analyses assumed roughly uniform sequencing depth across donors, an assumption that may not hold. Across donors, most TCR sequences were observed very rarely, whereas some public TCRs were present in many individuals. An association between a missense DCLRE1C variant and V-gene and J-gene trimming of TCR beta chains was found in a later genetic analysis and replicated in an independent cohort. In a later analysis, about 16,000 TCR beta sequences were associated with specific HLA alleles at a false discovery rate of 0.05. Most CMV-associated TCR beta chains appeared to be HLA-restricted in a later analysis, and the HLA associations seemed to be driven largely by CMV exposure. CMV serostatus was the only immune exposure information available for the cohort. HLA typing was unavailable for some donors at each locus, so association tests used only the typed subset. According to a later analysis, parvovirus B19, influenza, CMV and Epstein-Barr virus appeared linked to several top co-occurrence clusters. The classifier was reported to diagnose cytomegalovirus status with high specificity and sensitivity in both the original and validation cohorts. A cluster of highly shared sequence variants was judged likely to represent a technical artifact of the sequencing pipeline. In this cohort, only TCR beta chains were sequenced, and detectable features were limited by the absence of alpha or paired-chain data. In vitro tests confirmed that three of the cytomegalovirus-associated TCR beta chains recognize cytomegalovirus antigens. The authors suggested that the approach could potentially be extended to other disease states and immunological phenotypes. In a later analysis, the rate of TCR association differed among HLA loci, with DRB1 alleles having the most associated TCRs and HLA-C alleles having the fewest. Because the 87-base-pair reads could not distinguish some IMGT-functional V segments, including TRBV6-2 and TRBV6-3, those segments were excluded. The study gave a list of under 200 TCR beta chains associated with cytomegalovirus.

CDR3 length: 15 amino acids, cysteine to phenylalanine. Only the CDR3 DNA stays, 45 bases, in frame from base 1. CDR1 and CDR2 (LNHNV, YYDKDF) derive from the germline V gene (reference sequence). V is shortened by 0 bases, J by 0 bases, and the region joining them spans 6 bases. The cohort consisted of hundreds of healthy bone marrow donors. At the time of sampling, every cohort member was nominally healthy, though immune exposures that went unrecorded were likely present. The donor was CMV seropositive and was included in the group of 250 to 300 seropositive cohort members. A peripheral blood sample was collected from each donor, and TCR beta sequencing was performed on peripheral blood mononuclear cells. The Qiagen DNeasy Blood Extraction Kit was used to extract genomic DNA from the blood cell samples. Worth noting for this clone: Its antigen remains undetermined. No much larger clone is present one base from it, and per-base qualities are unavailable.

Library creation used the immunoSEQ multiplex PCR assay. A mixture of 60 forward primers for TCR Vbeta segments and 13 reverse primers for TCR Jbeta segments was used in the multiplex PCR. Amplification of the CDR3 region of rearranged TCR beta genes was performed with a multiplex PCR assay on genomic DNA. On the Illumina HiSeq System, the amplified TCR beta libraries were sequenced as 87-base-pair reads. For the original study's pipeline: A later analysis tallied around 82 million unique TCR beta chains across the 666 repertoires, and approximately 12 million of those chains were shared by two or more donors. Raw reads were error-corrected and collapsed into unique sequences with a nearest-neighbor algorithm that merged closely related sequences to remove PCR and sequencing errors. CDR3 sequences were aligned to IMGT reference sequences to assign V, D and J gene segments. Each retained sequence needed at least a six-nucleotide match to both a V gene segment and a J gene segment. Rearrangements were classified as productive when the CDR3 lacked stop codons and remained in frame with V and J, and all other rearrangements were classified as non-productive. CDR3 was defined by IMGT convention, running from the second conserved V-encoded cysteine to the conserved J-encoded phenylalanine. The earlier analysis of about 530 of the donors excluded any sequence lacking an unambiguous match to a single V gene segment. An earlier analysis of several hundred of the donors called V segments functional above 56.7% productive rearrangements and segregating when the between-donor standard deviation exceeded 5%. A statistical classification framework was built for diagnosing cytomegalovirus status from the catalog of TCR beta chain sequences. A later analysis assigned V and J genes by comparing TCR nucleotide sequences with IMGT/GENE-DB human TR gene sequences. Using the TCRdist pipeline, a later analysis assigned CDR3 sequences along with most-parsimonious VDJ recombination scenarios. In a later analysis, every TCR beta chain was defined by the combination of its CDR3 amino acid sequence and its V-gene family, and reads without a unique V-gene family were dropped. As a way to deal with suspected cross-contamination and a sequencing artifact, a later analysis dropped 500 to 700 nucleotide sequences that were highly shared and had low generation probability. In a later analysis, a clonal expansion index for each public chain was calculated from normalized within-repertoire ranks of inferred template counts. A later analysis computed generation probabilities with a VDJ recombination model fitted to out-of-frame rearrangements, and checked the results against IGoR. In a later analysis, hypergeometric tests were used to score TCR-TCR, TCR-HLA and TCR-CMV co-occurrence, with a repertoire-size bias correction applied to TCR pairs. False discovery rates were estimated in a later analysis by permuting HLA or CMV assignments 20 times. A later analysis grouped co-occurring TCRs with DBSCAN, adding TCRdist sequence similarity when clustering within HLA-allele-positive subsets. Co-occurrence clustering excluded repertoires with fewer than 30,000 or more than 120,000 public chains, plus five with anomalous nucleotide sharing. The table comes from immuneACCESS by way of TCRdb, which keeps in-frame sequences with V and J called. Part of the clones is missing from these tables; in studies checked, under half for an unresolved V gene and the rest for unknown reasons. V and J calls and clone size are given by that table; D and trimming were obtained from the DNA. The sample table lists about 170,000 clones, 70% to 90% of them with a count of one. In total, the top ten clones hold around 2.5% of the sample.

The clonotype was recovered from a man in his thirties or forties in good health and CMV-seropositive. Input material: PBMCs. The receptor chain draws on TRBV15 and TRBJ2-4, with a weak D call of TRBD1 (5 bases match). The encoded CDR3 is CATSRETVAKNIQYF. The DNA reads TGTGCCACCAGCAGAGAGACAGTAGCCAAAAACATTCAGTACTTC.